A single sample gave rise to the 7 T cell receptor beta chains below, sequenced in a study of alternative splicing in chronic myeloid leukemia remission. Poly-A-selected mRNA from approximately 1 ug total RNA formed the libraries. After re-calling the bulk RNA-seq reads, TCRdb lists one entry per CDR3 protein, DNA absent. The sample shows around 200 distinct CDR3 sequences, over 85% of them seen only once. Sequenced sample: PBMCs. The receptors here all came from a person between 30 and 50 years old in good health.

V usage is TRBV4-3 and J usage is TRBJ2-6; TCRdb returns TRBD2, unconfirmable since there is no DNA. Germline CDR1 reads LGHNA; CDR2 reads YSLEER. The CDR3 sequence is 16 residues long. CDR3 residues: CASSQAGGSGANVLTF.

CDR3 residues: CASSLAGVKGQPQHF. This rearrangement joins TRBV7-2 to TRBJ1-5. Germline V gives CDR1 SGHTA, CDR2 FQGNSA. The CDR3 is 15 amino acids.

The chain employs TRBV7-3 and TRBJ2-3; absent DNA, TCRdb's TRBD2 call cannot be checked. The CDR3 has 16 residues. Per germline, CDR1 SGHTA and CDR2 FQGTGA. CDR3 loop: CASSLQSGLSTDTQYF.

The chain links TRBV30 to TRBJ2-3; as DNA is missing, the TRBD2 call by TCRdb cannot be tested. CDR1 is GTSNPN and CDR2 is SVGIG in the germline V gene (reference sequence). This CDR3 has 15 residues. The CDR3 is CAWRQLAGVTDTQYF.

The CDR3 here is CASSQWEGGSEQYF. The rearrangement links TRBV4-1 to TRBJ2-7; there is no DNA to check the TCRdb D call of TRBD2. This CDR3 is built from 14 residues. Per germline, CDR1 MGHRA and CDR2 YSYEKL.

This clonotype was found once. This rearrangement joins TRBV29-1 to TRBJ1-1. This CDR3 region has 11 residues. Germline V gene lookup returns CDR1 SQVTM and CDR2 ANQGSEA. CDR3 protein: CSASVSTEAFF.

The chain recombines TRBV28 with TRBJ1-1. Germline values: CDR1 MDHEN, CDR2 SYDVKM. This CDR3 is built from 14 residues. CDR3 in amino acids: CGSCDAIRNTEAFF.